The rows below give T cell receptor beta chains drawn from one sample of a study of tissue T cells after allogeneic stem cell transplantation. The method was immunoSEQ multiplex PCR; TCRdb's version includes in-frame clones alone and lacks a portion of them. The sample yields several thousand clones, roughly 60% seen once. Source: tissue from the jejunum, taken at autopsy. The origin of the receptors is a male donor aged 60 or over with lung cancer. Each CDR3 is given with its conserved first and last residue. D genes are given only for firm matches. Clone size is given for some rows only: seen once, a few or many times, or a class if the clone is expanded.

size	V	J	D	DNA	CDR3
NA	TRBV4-1	TRBJ2-5	NA	TGCGCCAGCAGCCAAGATTCGGCGCCTTCAACCCAGTACTTC	CASSQDSAPSTQYF
NA	TRBV5-4	TRBJ2-1	TRBD2	TGTGCCAGCAGCTTTTCTAGCGGGAGAGTCTACAATGAGCAGTTCTTC	CASSFSSGRVYNEQFF
NA	TRBV7-9	TRBJ1-1	NA	TGTGCCAGCAGCTTACAGGATCCTCCAGACGCTTTCTTT	CASSLQDPPDAFF
medium-sized	TRBV24-1	TRBJ2-2	TRBD1	TGTGCCACCAGTGACCCAGGGACAGGGGCGAACACCGGGGAGCTGTTTTTT	CATSDPGTGANTGELFF
NA	TRBV30	TRBJ2-3	TRBD2	TGTGCCTGGAGTGTACGCGGCGGGAGGGCCAGTCCAGATACGCAGTATTTT	CAWSVRGGRASPDTQYF
few	TRBV4-1	TRBJ2-1	TRBD2	TGCGCCAGCAGCCAAGATCCGCTAGCGGGGGGGCGCAATGAGCAGTTCTTC	CASSQDPLAGGRNEQFF
few	TRBV19	TRBJ1-6	NA	TGTGCCAGTAGTGCCACGTCAGAAAATAATTCACCCCTCCACTTT	CASSATSENNSPLHF
NA	TRBV3-1/TRBV3-2	TRBJ1-5	NA	TGTGCCAGCAGCCAAGGGCAGACCGGCAATCAGCCCCAGCATTTT	CASSQGQTGNQPQHF
NA	TRBV6-5	TRBJ2-2	NA	TGTGCCAGCAAAAGGGATGGAGTCACCGGGGAGCTGTTTTTT	CASKRDGVTGELFF
NA	TRBV19	TRBJ1-1	TRBD1	TGTGCCAGTAGCCTTACCCGGACAGGGGGCTTGGTAGCTTTCTTT	CASSLTRTGGLVAFF
NA	TRBV7-9	TRBJ2-1	TRBD2	TGTGCCAGCAGCTCACTAGCGATTGAGCAGTTCTTC	CASSSLAIEQFF
NA	TRBV9	TRBJ2-7	NA	TGTGCCAGCAACGGCGGAGGGACAGAACTGAACGAGCAGTACTTC	CASNGGGTELNEQYF
NA	TRBV4-2	TRBJ2-7	TRBD1	TGTGCCAGCAGCCAGGGGACAGGGACCTACGAGCAGTACTTC	CASSQGTGTYEQYF
few	TRBV7-2	TRBJ2-7	TRBD2	TGTGCCAGCAGCTTAGCCGGTAGCGGGAGCCACGAGCAGTACTTC	CASSLAGSGSHEQYF
medium-sized	TRBV11-2	TRBJ2-2	NA	TGTGCCAGCAGCTTGGGGGGACTCACCGGGGAGCTGTTTTTT	CASSLGGLTGELFF
NA	TRBV19	TRBJ1-2	NA	TGTGCCAGTAGTCCCCCGATGGACAGAAGCTATGGCTACACCTTC	CASSPPMDRSYGYTF
few	TRBV21-1	TRBJ1-4	NA	TGTGCCAGCAGCAAACCTCGAGACAGGCTGGAGAAACTGTTTTTT	CASSKPRDRLEKLFF